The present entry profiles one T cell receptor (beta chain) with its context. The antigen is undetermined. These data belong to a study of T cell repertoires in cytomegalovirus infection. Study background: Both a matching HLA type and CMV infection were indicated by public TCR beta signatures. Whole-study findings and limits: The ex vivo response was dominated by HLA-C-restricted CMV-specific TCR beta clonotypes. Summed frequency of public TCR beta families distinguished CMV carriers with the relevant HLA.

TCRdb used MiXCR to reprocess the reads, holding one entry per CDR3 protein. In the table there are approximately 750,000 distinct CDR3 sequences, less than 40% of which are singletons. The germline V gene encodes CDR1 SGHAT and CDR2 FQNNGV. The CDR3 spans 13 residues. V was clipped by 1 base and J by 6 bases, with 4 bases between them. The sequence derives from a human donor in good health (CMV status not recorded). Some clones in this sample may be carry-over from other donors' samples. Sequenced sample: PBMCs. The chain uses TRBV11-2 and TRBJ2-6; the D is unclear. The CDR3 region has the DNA TGTGCCAGCAGCTTAGGGGAGGCCAACGTCCTGACTTTC. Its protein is CASSLGEANVLTF. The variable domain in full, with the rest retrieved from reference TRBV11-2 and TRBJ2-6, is EAGVAQSPRYKIIEKRQSVAFWCNPISGHATLYWYQQILGQGPKLLIQFQNNGVVDDSQLPKDRFSAERLKGVDSTLKIQPAKLEDSAVYLCASSLGEANVLTFGAGSRLTVL.